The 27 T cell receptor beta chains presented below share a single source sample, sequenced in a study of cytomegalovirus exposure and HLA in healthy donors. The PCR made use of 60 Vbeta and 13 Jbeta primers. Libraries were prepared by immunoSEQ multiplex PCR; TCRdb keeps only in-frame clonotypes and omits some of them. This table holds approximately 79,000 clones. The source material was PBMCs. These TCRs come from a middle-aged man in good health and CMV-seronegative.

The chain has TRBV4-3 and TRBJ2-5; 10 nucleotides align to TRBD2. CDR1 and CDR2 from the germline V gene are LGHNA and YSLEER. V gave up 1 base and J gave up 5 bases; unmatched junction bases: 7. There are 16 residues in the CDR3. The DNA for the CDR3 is TGCGCCAGCAGCCAAGGCTCAGCGGGGGGGCTGGAGACCCAGTACTTC. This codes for CASSQGSAGGLETQYF.

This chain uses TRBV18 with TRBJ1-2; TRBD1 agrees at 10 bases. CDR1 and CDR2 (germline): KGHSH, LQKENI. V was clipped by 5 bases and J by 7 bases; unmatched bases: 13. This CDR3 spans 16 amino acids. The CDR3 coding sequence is TGTGCCAGCTCAGATCTAACCGGGACAGGGGTTAGTGGCTACACCTTC. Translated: CASSDLTGTGVSGYTF.

The CDR3 region has the DNA TGTGCCAGCAGTTACTCCGGGACAGGGTCCTACGAGCAGTACTTC. Translated: CASSYSGTGSYEQYF. The rearrangement uses TRBV6-6 and TRBJ2-7; TRBD1 agrees at 9 bases. Germline lookup yields CDR1 MNHNY and CDR2 SVGAGI (reference sequence). CDR3 length equals 15 residues. With 0 bases clipped from V and 1 base from J, the junction kept 1 base outside the gene matches.

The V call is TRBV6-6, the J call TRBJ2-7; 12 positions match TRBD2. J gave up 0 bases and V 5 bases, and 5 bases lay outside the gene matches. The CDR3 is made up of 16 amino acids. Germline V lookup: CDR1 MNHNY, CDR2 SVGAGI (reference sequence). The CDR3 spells CASSHRLAGDSYEQYF. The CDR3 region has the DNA TGTGCCAGCAGTCATCGACTAGCGGGGGACTCCTACGAGCAGTACTTC.

CDR3 nucleotides: TGTGCCAGTGGGGACAGGGCCCCAGATACGCAGTATTTT. Its protein is CASGDRAPDTQYF. This rearrangement joins TRBV19 to TRBJ2-3, with 9 bases fitting TRBD1. Trimming cost V 8 bases and J 4 bases; bases outside gene matches: 4. The CDR3 length is 13 residues. Germline CDR1 and CDR2: LNHDA and SQIVND (reference sequence).

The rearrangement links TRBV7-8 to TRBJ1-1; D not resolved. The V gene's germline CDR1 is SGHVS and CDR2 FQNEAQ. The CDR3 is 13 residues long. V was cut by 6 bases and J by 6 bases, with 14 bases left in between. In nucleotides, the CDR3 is TGTGCCAGCAGTTTTCGGAGGGAAGCTGAAGCTTTCTTT. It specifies CASSFRREAEAFF.

The DNA of the CDR3 is TGCGCCAGCAGCTCGCTAGCGGGAGGGAGGGACAATGAGCAGTTCTTC. It translates to CASSSLAGGRDNEQFF. The chain recombines TRBV5-1 with TRBJ2-1; 12 bases line up with TRBD2. CDR3 length: 16 residues. V dropped 3 bases and J dropped 5; count of bases not matched to a gene: 6. The germline gives CDR1 SGHRS, CDR2 YFSETQ. Based on the CDR3 plus reference TRBV5-1 and TRBJ2-1, the full variable domain is KAGVTQTPRYLIKTRGQQVTLSCSPISGHRSVSWYQQTPGQGLQFLFEYFSETQRNKGNFPGRFSGRQFSNSRSEMNVSTLELGDSALYLCASSSLAGGRDNEQFFGPGTRLTVL.

Written as DNA, the CDR3 is TGCGCCAGTGCGAAGGGGGGGAGTTATCTCTACGAGCAGTACTTC. Translating gives CASAKGGSYLYEQYF. The V call is TRBV5-1, the J call TRBJ2-7; D is perhaps TRBD2 (7 bases). CDR1 and CDR2 (germline): SGHRS, YFSETQ. The CDR3 spans 15 residues. With 8 bases removed from V and 3 bases from J, the gap between germline ends came to 21 bases.

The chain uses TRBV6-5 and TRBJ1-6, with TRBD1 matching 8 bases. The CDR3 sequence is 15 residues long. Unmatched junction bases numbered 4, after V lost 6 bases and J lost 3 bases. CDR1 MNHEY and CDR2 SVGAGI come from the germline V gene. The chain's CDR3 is CASSRDRSYNSPLHF. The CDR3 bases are TGTGCCAGCAGCCGGGACAGGAGCTATAATTCACCCCTCCACTTT.

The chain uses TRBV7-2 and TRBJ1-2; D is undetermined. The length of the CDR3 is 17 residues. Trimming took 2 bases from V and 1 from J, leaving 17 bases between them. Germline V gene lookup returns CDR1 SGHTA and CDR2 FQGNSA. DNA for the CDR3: TGTGCCAGCAGCTTACACCCCAGCGGCTCAATTAACTATGGCTACACCTTC. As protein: CASSLHPSGSINYGYTF.

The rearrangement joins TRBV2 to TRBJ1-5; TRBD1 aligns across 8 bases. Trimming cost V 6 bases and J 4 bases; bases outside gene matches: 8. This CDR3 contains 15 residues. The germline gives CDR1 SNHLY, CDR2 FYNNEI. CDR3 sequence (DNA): TGTGCCAGCAGAGAGACCGGGACAGGAAATCAGCCCCAGCATTTT. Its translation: CASRETGTGNQPQHF.

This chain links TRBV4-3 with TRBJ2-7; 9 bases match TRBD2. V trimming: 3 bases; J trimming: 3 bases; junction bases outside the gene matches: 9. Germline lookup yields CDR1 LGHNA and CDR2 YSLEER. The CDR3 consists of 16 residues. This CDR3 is CASSQVRASGNYEQYF. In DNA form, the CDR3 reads TGCGCCAGCAGCCAGGTGAGGGCTAGCGGGAACTACGAGCAGTACTTC.

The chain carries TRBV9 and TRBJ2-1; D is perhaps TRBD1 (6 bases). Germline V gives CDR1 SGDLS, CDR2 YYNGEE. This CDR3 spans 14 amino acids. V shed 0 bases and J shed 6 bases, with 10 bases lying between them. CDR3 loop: CASSVGPQGNEQFF. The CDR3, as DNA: TGTGCCAGCAGCGTAGGCCCACAGGGCAATGAGCAGTTCTTC. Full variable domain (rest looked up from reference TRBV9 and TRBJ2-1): DSGVTQTPKHLITATGQRVTLRCSPRSGDLSVYWYQQSLDQGLQFLIQYYNGEERAKGNILERFSAQQFPDLHSELNLSSLELGDSALYFCASSVGPQGNEQFFGPGTRLTVL.

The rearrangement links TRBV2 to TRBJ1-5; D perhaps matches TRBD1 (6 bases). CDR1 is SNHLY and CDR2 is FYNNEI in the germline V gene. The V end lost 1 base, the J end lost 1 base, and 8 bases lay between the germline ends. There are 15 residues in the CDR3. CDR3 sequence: CASSEDRASNQPQHF. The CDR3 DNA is TGTGCCAGCAGTGAAGACAGGGCAAGCAATCAGCCCCAGCATTTT. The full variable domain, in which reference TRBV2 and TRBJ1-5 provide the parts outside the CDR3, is EPEVTQTPSHQVTQMGQEVILRCVPISNHLYFYWYRQILGQKVEFLVSFYNNEISEKSEIFDDQFSVERPDGSNFTLKIRSTKLEDSAMYFCASSEDRASNQPQHFGDGTRLSIL.

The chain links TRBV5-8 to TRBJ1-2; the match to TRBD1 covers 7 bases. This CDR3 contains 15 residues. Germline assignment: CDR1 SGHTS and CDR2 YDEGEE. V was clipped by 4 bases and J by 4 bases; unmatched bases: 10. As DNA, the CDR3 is TGTGCCAGCAGCCGTAGACAGGGACTGGCCTATGGCTACACCTTC. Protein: CASSRRQGLAYGYTF. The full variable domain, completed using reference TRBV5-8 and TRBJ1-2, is EAGVTQSPTHLIKTRGQQATLRCSPISGHTSVYWYQQALGLGLQFLLWYDEGEERNRGNFPPRFSGRQFPNYSSELNVNALELEDSALYLCASSRRQGLAYGYTFGSGTRLTVV.

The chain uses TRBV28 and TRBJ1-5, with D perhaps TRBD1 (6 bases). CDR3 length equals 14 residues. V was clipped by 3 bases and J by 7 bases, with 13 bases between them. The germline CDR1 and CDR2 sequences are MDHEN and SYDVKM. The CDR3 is CASSFRDRPQPQHF. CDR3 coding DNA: TGTGCCAGCAGTTTCAGAGACAGGCCCCAGCCCCAGCATTTT.

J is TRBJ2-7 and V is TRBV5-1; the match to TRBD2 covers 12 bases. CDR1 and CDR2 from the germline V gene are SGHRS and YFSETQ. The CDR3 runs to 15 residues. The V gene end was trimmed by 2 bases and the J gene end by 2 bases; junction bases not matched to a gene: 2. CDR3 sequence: CASSFSSGRAYEQYF. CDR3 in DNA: TGCGCCAGCAGCTTCTCTAGCGGGAGGGCCTACGAGCAGTACTTC.

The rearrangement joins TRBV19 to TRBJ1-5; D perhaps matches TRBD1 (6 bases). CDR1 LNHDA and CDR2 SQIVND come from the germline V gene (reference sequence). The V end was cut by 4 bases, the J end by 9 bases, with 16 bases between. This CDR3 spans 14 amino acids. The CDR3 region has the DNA TGTGCCAGTAGTACTGGGGGGGGGCCGGCGCCCCAGCATTTT. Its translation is CASSTGGGPAPQHF.

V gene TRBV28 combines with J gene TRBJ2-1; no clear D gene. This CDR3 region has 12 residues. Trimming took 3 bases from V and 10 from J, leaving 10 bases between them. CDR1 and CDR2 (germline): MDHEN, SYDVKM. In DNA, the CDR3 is TGTGCCAGCAGTTTGTCTGGGCTCGAGCAGTTCTTC. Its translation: CASSLSGLEQFF. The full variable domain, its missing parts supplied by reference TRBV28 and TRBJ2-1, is DVKVTQSSRYLVKRTGEKVFLECVQDMDHENMFWYRQDPGLGLRLIYFSYDVKMKEKGDIPEGYSVSREKKERFSLILESASTNQTSMYLCASSLSGLEQFFGPGTRLTVL.

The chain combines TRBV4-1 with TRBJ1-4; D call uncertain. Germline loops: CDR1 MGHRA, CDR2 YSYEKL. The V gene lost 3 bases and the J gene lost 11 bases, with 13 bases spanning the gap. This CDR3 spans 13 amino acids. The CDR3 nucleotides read TGCGCCAGCAGCCAGAGGGAGCTCCCGAAACTGTTTTTT. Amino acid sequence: CASSQRELPKLFF.

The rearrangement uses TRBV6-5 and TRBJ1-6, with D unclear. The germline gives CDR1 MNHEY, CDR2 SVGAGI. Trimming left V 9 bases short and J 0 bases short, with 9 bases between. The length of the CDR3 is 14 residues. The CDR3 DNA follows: TGTGCCAGTAAACAATACTCCTATAATTCACCCCTCCACTTT. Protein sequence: CASKQYSYNSPLHF.

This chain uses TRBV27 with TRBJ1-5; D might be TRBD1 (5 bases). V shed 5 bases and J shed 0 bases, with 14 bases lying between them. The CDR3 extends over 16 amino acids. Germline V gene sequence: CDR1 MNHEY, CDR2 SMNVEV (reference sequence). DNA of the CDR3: TGTGCCAGCAGTCGGTTGGGGCTCTATAGCAATCAGCCCCAGCATTTT. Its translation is CASSRLGLYSNQPQHF.

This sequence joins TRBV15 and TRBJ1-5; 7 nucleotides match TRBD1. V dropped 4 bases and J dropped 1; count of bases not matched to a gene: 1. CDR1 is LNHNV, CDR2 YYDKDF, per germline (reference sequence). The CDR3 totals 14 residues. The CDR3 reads CATSKTGSNQPQHF. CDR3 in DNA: TGTGCCACCAGCAAGACAGGGAGCAATCAGCCCCAGCATTTT.

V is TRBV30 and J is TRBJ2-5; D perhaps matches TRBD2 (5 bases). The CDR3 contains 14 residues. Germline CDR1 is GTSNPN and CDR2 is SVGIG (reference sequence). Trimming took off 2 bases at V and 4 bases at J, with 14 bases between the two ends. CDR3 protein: CAWSRGISIETQYF. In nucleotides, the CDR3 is TGTGCCTGGAGTAGAGGGATCTCAATAGAGACCCAGTACTTC.

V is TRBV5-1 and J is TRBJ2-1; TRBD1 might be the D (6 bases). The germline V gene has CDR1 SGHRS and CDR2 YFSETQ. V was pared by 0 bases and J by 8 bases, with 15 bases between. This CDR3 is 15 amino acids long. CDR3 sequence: CASSLGQGRFYEQFF. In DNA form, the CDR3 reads TGCGCCAGCAGCTTGGGGCAGGGGCGGTTTTATGAGCAGTTCTTC. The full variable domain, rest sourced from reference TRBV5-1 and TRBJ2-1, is KAGVTQTPRYLIKTRGQQVTLSCSPISGHRSVSWYQQTPGQGLQFLFEYFSETQRNKGNFPGRFSGRQFSNSRSEMNVSTLELGDSALYLCASSLGQGRFYEQFFGPGTRLTVL.

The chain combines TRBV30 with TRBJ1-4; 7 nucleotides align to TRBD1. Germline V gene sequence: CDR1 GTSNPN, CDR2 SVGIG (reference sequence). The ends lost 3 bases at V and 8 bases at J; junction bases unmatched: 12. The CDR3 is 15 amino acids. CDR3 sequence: CAWSPGQSEVEKLFF. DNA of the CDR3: TGTGCCTGGAGCCCGGGACAGTCAGAGGTCGAAAAACTGTTTTTT.

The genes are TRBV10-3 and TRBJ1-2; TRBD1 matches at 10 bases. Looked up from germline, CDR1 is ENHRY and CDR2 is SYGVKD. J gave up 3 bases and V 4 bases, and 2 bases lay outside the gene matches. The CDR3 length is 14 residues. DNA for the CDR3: TGTGCCATCAGTGGCGGGACAGGGGACTATGGCTACACCTTC. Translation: CAISGGTGDYGYTF.